This T cell receptor beta chain was found in a study of T cells in Graves' hyperthyroidism and ophthalmopathy. Study results and limitations: Blood also contained most expanded thyroid clonotypes above 0.001.

At first hyperthyroidism diagnosis, before any ophthalmopathy symptoms, the blood sample was collected. Notes on this clonotype: Antigen specificity is unknown.

Looked up from germline, CDR1 is MRHNA and CDR2 is SNTAGT. The V segment lost 4 bases and the J segment 5 bases; nucleotides outside the gene matches: 7. This CDR3 spans 15 amino acids. The source material, RNA transcripts, was used to amplify TCR beta CDR3 regions. Using the HTBI primer set, a first-round RT-PCR was run on the TCR CDR3. TCRdb recomputed calls from the multiplex PCR reads with MiXCR, one row per CDR3 protein. The repertoire has approximately 600,000 distinct CDR3 sequences, 11% to 15% of them found once; the top ten carry roughly 6.2%. This sequence was found in a woman aged 25 to 39 with Graves' hyperthyroidism that later progressed to Graves' ophthalmopathy. The chain employs TRBV6-4 and TRBJ1-4; 7 nucleotides align to TRBD1. What was sequenced was blood. The DNA of the CDR3 is TGTGCCAGCAGTGCGAGACAGGGAACAAATGAAAAACTGTTTTTT. Amino acids: CASSARQGTNEKLFF.